What follows are 9 T cell receptor beta chains derived from one specimen sequenced in a study of cytomegalovirus exposure and HLA in healthy donors. Clones were read by immunoSEQ multiplex PCR, and TCRdb kept only the in-frame ones, dropping some. The table includes roughly 59,000 clones, roughly 94% detected once. The sample comprised PBMCs. The source of these receptors is a woman aged 18 to 35 in good health and CMV-seropositive.

The J gene is TRBJ2-1, the V gene TRBV2; 7 nucleotides line up with TRBD2. With 7 bases clipped from V and 4 bases from J, the junction kept 10 bases outside the gene matches. The germline CDR1 and CDR2 sequences are SNHLY and FYNNEI. The CDR3 has 15 residues. The CDR3 here is CASNRGRDPYNEQFF. CDR3 sequence (DNA): TGTGCCAGCAACCGGGGGAGGGATCCTTACAATGAGCAGTTCTTC. Based on the CDR3 plus reference TRBV2 and TRBJ2-1, the full variable domain is EPEVTQTPSHQVTQMGQEVILRCVPISNHLYFYWYRQILGQKVEFLVSFYNNEISEKSEIFDDQFSVERPDGSNFTLKIRSTKLEDSAMYFCASNRGRDPYNEQFFGPGTRLTVL.

This clone was seen once. This rearrangement joins TRBV9 to TRBJ2-4; weak D call: TRBD1 (6 bases). V shed 4 bases and J shed 2 bases, with 10 bases lying between them. The CDR3 extends over 14 amino acids. Germline CDR1 is SGDLS and CDR2 is YYNGEE. The chain's CDR3 is CASSPGGSKNIQYF. CDR3 sequence (DNA): TGTGCCAGCAGCCCTGGGGGCTCCAAAAACATTCAGTACTTC.

The chain has TRBV4-1 and TRBJ1-5, with 8 bases matching TRBD1. Germline V gives CDR1 MGHRA, CDR2 YSYEKL. Losses at the gene ends were 1 base for V and 2 bases for J; bases not matched to a gene: 4. The length of the CDR3 is 16 residues. CDR3 amino acids: CASSQVADRGNQPQHF. The CDR3 coding sequence is TGCGCCAGCAGCCAAGTTGCGGACAGGGGCAATCAGCCCCAGCATTTT.

V is TRBV28 and J is TRBJ2-5; the D gene is possibly TRBD2 (6 bases). V lost 3 bases and J 4 bases, leaving 6 bases between the germline ends. Germline lookup yields CDR1 MDHEN and CDR2 SYDVKM. This CDR3 is built from 12 residues. The CDR3 DNA reads as TGTGCCAGCAGTTTGCGGGGAGAGACCCAGTACTTC. Amino acid sequence: CASSLRGETQYF.

This clone has only one observation. CDR3: CASGEGYEQYF. CDR3 DNA sequence: TGTGCCAGCGGCGAGGGGTACGAGCAGTACTTC. The chain is built from TRBV9 and TRBJ2-7; D may correspond to TRBD1 or TRBD2 (5 bases each). Between the trimmed V and J ends, which lost 7 bases and 4 bases, there was a span of 9 bases. This CDR3 contains 11 residues. Germline-derived CDR1 and CDR2 are SGDLS and YYNGEE.

The rearrangement links TRBV18 to TRBJ2-5, with D possibly matching TRBD2 (5 bases). V lost 3 bases and J lost 2, with 7 bases in between. Looked up from germline, CDR1 is KGHSH and CDR2 is LQKENI. CDR3 length equals 13 residues. CDR3 bases: TGTGCCAGCTCACCCGGGGTTCAAGAGACCCAGTACTTC. It translates to CASSPGVQETQYF.

DNA for the CDR3: TGTGCCAGCCGCTTCGGACAGGGGGACACCGGGGAGCTGTTTTTT. Its translation is CASRFGQGDTGELFF. The rearrangement joins TRBV6-1 to TRBJ2-2; 10 positions agree with TRBD1. This CDR3 spans 15 amino acids. Germline CDR1 MNHNS, CDR2 SASEGT. The ends lost 8 bases at V and 3 bases at J; junction bases unmatched: 6.

This rearrangement joins TRBV9 to TRBJ2-7; a weak D match, TRBD2 (6 bases). Germline lookup yields CDR1 SGDLS and CDR2 YYNGEE. V lost 0 bases to trimming and J lost 2 bases, with 12 bases between them. The CDR3 totals 15 residues. CDR3 DNA: TGTGCCAGCAGCGTAGCCGGGGACTTTACCTACGAGCAGTACTTC. Translation: CASSVAGDFTYEQYF. Looking up the rest from reference TRBV9 and TRBJ2-7 gives the full variable domain: DSGVTQTPKHLITATGQRVTLRCSPRSGDLSVYWYQQSLDQGLQFLIQYYNGEERAKGNILERFSAQQFPDLHSELNLSSLELGDSALYFCASSVAGDFTYEQYFGPGTRLTVT.

This clone was picked up a small number of times. The CDR3: CASTMTGAPPGNEQFF. CDR3 DNA: TGCGCCAGCACTATGACAGGGGCCCCTCCGGGAAATGAGCAGTTCTTC. The chain carries TRBV5-1 and TRBJ2-1; 8 bases line up with TRBD1. Germline loops: CDR1 SGHRS, CDR2 YFSETQ. This CDR3 has 16 amino acids. V trimming: 6 bases; J trimming: 7 bases; junction bases outside the gene matches: 15.